This paragraph reports one T cell receptor (beta chain). Its specific antigen is unknown. Base quality data are lacking; no much larger clone is found one base away. The sample belongs to a study of shared clonotypes between healthy human individuals (dated by TCRdb to 2020 to 2021). Regarding the research as a whole: The cohort included three men and a couple of women between 18 and 49 years of age. For each donor, CD4 naive and CD4 memory were each given three plates, CD8 naive was given two plates, and CD8 memory was given one plate. The study deeply sequenced blood TCR repertoires of about five healthy adults to estimate repertoire size and the extent of clonotype sharing between individuals. To increase sequencing depth and limit assay-specific biases, TCR repertoire library preparation and sequencing were carried out by different laboratories using diverse techniques. Leukapheresis yielded between about 0.8 and 8.9 billion PBMCs per donor. What the study reported, not specific to this receptor: The genetic and exposure-history diversity represented was limited by the small number of donors. Pairwise subsampling led to the expectation that sequencing depth would affect the degree of clonotype sharing among donors. Sampling was restricted to blood, and TCR repertoires in tissues likely differ from the TCR repertoires found in blood. Higher generation probabilities were observed for clonotypes shared by all four sorted-subset donors than for non-shared clonotypes. Sharing across four donors was observed for 4.5% to 6.5% of naive CD4, around 3.5% of naive CD8, over 2% of memory CD4, and approximately 0.41% of memory CD8 clonotypes. Rarefaction of sorted-subset datasets indicated incomplete sequencing despite the large sequencing depth. Estimated clonotype richness was generally larger for naive than for memory subsets.

TCR CDR3 regions were amplified from genomic DNA by multiplex PCR using the deep immunoSEQ assay. Genomic DNA extracted from each cell subset was distributed evenly over all wells of several immunoSEQ 96-well plates, and each plate served as one replicate. For sorted subsets, roughly 200 ng of genomic DNA, equivalent to about 30,000 T cell genomes, went into each replicate PCR. The purified libraries were quantified using a Qubit 3.0 fluorometer, sized with a Bioanalyzer 2100, and then quantified again using the KAPA Library Quantification kit. Each immunoSEQ 96-well plate was sequenced on its own single-read 150-cycle Illumina NextSeq 550 flow cell. The original pipeline was this. Because only junctional sequences without quality scores were contained in the immunoSEQ output, filtering matching that applied to full-length reads could not be performed. To assign V/J genes and CDR3, sequences were annotated using PyIR, a Python wrapper for IgBLAST v1.9, with IMGT germline references. Any read was removed if the V/J assignment was weak (E-value above 1e-6), the CDR3 was missing, or the read contained stop codons, out-of-frame junctions, or ambiguous translated residues. A V3J clonotype was defined by an identical inferred V gene, J gene, and CDR3 amino acid sequence. Percentage overlap between repertoires was calculated by dividing the number of shared unique clonotypes by the size of the smaller repertoire. Three approaches were used to assess repertoire richness: RTK rarefaction, the Chao1 estimator, and Recon v2.1 estimates of unobserved clonotypes. Generation probabilities were computed with OLGA for all TCRbeta clonotypes obtained by the gDNA method from several donors. TCRdb took this table from immuneACCESS and kept in-frame rearrangements with V and J called. Such tables lack part of the clones; where checked against another copy, unresolved V genes explain under half of the gap, and the rest is unexplained. The V and J calls and clone size come from that table; D and trimming were worked out from the DNA. This sample gives around 2,000,000 clones in total; 93% of them show up just once. The ten top clones hold more than 1.5% of the sample.

Trimming costs V 2 bases and J 9 bases, and their ends lie 13 bases apart. The germline V gene specifies MDHEN as CDR1 and SYDVKM as CDR2. The CDR3 sequence holds 14 residues, the cysteine and phenylalanine included. Left in the record is the CDR3 DNA by itself, 42 bases read in frame from the first base. CD8 naive samples consisted of CD45RO-negative cells that were positively selected for CCR7, yielding a CD45RA+CCR7+ population without TemRA cells. The donors were healthy, HIV-negative adults with no recently reported acute infections or vaccinations. Every donor was a Caucasian adult residing in Nashville, Tennessee, USA. Blood was obtained by leukapheresis, after which PBMCs were separated by Ficoll-Histopaque density gradient centrifugation and cryopreserved in liquid nitrogen vapor phase. Analytical flow cytometry was used to check the purity and quantity of each magnetically sorted T cell population. Genomic DNA was isolated from each sorted fraction and quantified by UV absorbance on a Nanodrop 2000c.

The sequence derives from a man aged 18-30 years in good health. Some clones in this sample may be carry-over from other donors' samples. Sequencing was carried out using naive CD8+ T cells from PBMCs. What the cell subset or site label conveys for this sample: CD45RA+CCR7+. The chain employs TRBV28 and TRBJ2-2; the D gene could be either TRBD1 or TRBD2, each agreeing at 6 bases. The DNA sequence reads TGTGCCAGCAGTTTAAGAGGAGGGGGTCGGGAGCTGTTTTTT. Its protein reads: CASSLRGGGRELFF.